Each of the 5 T cell receptor beta chains below was sequenced from the same sample in a study of blood T cell repertoires in COVID-19. Data came from immunoSEQ multiplex PCR; TCRdb stores just in-frame clones and leaves some out. The sample carries some 290,000 clones, 75% to 90% recorded once. Sequenced input: peripheral blood. The receptor source for this set is a woman in her 30s with COVID-19, enrolled during active disease.

The chain employs TRBV24-1 and TRBJ2-1; D might be TRBD2 (5 bases). Germline V gene data show CDR1 as KGHDR and CDR2 as SFDVKD. CDR3 length: 15 amino acids. Trimming stripped 1 base from V and 4 bases from J, with 10 bases between. The CDR3, as DNA: TGTGCCACCAGTGATTTAACTGGAGGATACAATGAGCAGTTCTTC. It is translated as CATSDLTGGYNEQFF.

This clone was found once. The V gene is TRBV2, the J gene TRBJ1-5; the D gene is possibly TRBD1 (6 bases). CDR3 length equals 15 residues. Trimming shortened V by 4 bases and J by 6 bases, and 16 bases separated the two germline ends. Looked up from germline, CDR1 is SNHLY and CDR2 is FYNNEI. CDR3 DNA sequence: TGTGCCAGCAGTGTCCCGAAACAGGGCGGTCAGCCCCAGCATTTT. It translates to CASSVPKQGGQPQHF.

The chain uses TRBV19 and TRBJ2-7; TRBD2 might be the D (6 bases). V lost 5 bases to trimming and J lost 2 bases, with 16 bases between them. This CDR3 contains 15 residues. Looked up from germline, CDR1 is LNHDA and CDR2 is SQIVND (reference sequence). The CDR3 here is CASSSSARGAYEQYF. CDR3 DNA: TGTGCCAGTAGTTCCTCTGCGCGGGGAGCCTACGAGCAGTACTTC.

This clone has a handful of counts. The chain recombines TRBV27 with TRBJ2-6, with D possibly being TRBD1 (5 bases). V was cut by 6 bases and J by 0 bases, with 12 bases left in between. CDR1 and CDR2 from the germline V gene are MNHEY and SMNVEV (reference sequence). The CDR3 is 16 residues long. The DNA for the CDR3 is TGTGCCAGCAGAGGCGACAGAAGCTCTGGGGCCAACGTCCTGACTTTC. As protein: CASRGDRSSGANVLTF.

The rearrangement links TRBV27 to TRBJ2-7; the match to TRBD1 covers 11 bases. The germline V gene encodes CDR1 MNHEY and CDR2 SMNVEV (reference sequence). J was trimmed by 4 bases and V by 4 bases; bases with no gene match: 3. CDR3 length: 14 residues. DNA for the CDR3: TGTGCCAGCAGTTGGGGACAGGGGGATTACGAGCAGTACTTC. Translated: CASSWGQGDYEQYF.